This TCR beta chain originates from a study of cytomegalovirus exposure and HLA in healthy donors. In the PCR, 60 Vbeta and 13 Jbeta primers were used. Produced via immunoSEQ multiplex PCR; TCRdb's table is partial and in-frame only. The table shows 85,000 to 120,000 clones, with roughly 80% occurring only once. The CDR3 runs to 14 residues. The V gene lost 3 bases and the J gene lost 8 bases, with 16 bases spanning the gap. The V gene's germline CDR1 is SGHRS and CDR2 YFSETQ. The sequence was obtained from a male donor in good health and CMV-seropositive. The sequenced sample consisted of PBMCs. The J gene is TRBJ2-3, the V gene TRBV5-1; tentative D call: TRBD2 (5 bases). CDR3 coding DNA: TGCGCCAGCAGCTGGACTTTTGGGGAGCGTACGCAGTATTTT. It yields the protein CASSWTFGERTQYF.